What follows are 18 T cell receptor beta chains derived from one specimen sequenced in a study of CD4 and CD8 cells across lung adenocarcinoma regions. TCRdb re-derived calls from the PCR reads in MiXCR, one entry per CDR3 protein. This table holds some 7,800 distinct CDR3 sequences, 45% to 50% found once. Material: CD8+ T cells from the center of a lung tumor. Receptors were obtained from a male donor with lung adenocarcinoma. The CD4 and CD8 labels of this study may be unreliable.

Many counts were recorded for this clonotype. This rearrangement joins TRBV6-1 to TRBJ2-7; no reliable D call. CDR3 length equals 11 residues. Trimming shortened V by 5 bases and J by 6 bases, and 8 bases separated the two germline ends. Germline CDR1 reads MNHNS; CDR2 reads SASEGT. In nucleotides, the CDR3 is TGTGCCAGCAGTCGAGGTGGCGAGCAGTACTTC. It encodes CASSRGGEQYF.

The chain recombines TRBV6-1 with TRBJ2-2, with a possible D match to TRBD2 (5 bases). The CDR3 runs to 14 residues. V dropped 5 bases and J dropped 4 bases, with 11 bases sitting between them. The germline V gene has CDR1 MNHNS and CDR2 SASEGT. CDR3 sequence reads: CASSRNRGTGELFF. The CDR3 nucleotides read TGTGCCAGCAGTCGCAATCGGGGCACCGGGGAGCTGTTTTTT.

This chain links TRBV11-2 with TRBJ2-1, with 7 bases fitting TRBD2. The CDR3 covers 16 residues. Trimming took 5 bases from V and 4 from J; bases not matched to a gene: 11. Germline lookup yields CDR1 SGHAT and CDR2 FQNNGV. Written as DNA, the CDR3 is TGTGCCAGCAGCGCCTCTCCGGGACTAAATTACAATGAGCAGTTCTTC. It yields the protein CASSASPGLNYNEQFF. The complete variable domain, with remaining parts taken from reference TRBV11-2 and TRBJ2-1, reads EAGVAQSPRYKIIEKRQSVAFWCNPISGHATLYWYQQILGQGPKLLIQFQNNGVVDDSQLPKDRFSAERLKGVDSTLKIQPAKLEDSAVYLCASSASPGLNYNEQFFGPGTRLTVL.

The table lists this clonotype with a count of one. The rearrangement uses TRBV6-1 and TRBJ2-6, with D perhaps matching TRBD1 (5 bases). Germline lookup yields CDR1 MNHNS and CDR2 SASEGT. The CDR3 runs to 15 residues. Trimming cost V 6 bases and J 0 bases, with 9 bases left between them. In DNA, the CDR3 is TGTGCCAGCAGAAGGCAGGGCTCTGGGGCCAACGTCCTGACTTTC. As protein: CASRRQGSGANVLTF.

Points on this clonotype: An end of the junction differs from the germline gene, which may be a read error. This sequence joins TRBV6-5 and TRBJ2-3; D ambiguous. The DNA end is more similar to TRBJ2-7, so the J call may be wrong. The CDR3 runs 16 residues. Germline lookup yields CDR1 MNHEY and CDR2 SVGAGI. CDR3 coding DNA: TGTGCCAGCAGCTACTCGAGGCGGCCGGGCAAAAATACGCAGTACTTC. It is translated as CASSYSRRPGKNTQYF.

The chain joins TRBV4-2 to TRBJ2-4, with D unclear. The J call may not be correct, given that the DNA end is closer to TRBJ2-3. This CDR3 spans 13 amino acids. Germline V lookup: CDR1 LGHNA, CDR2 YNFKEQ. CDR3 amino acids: CASSHGANDIQYF. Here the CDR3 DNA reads TGTGCCAGCAGCCACGGAGCCAATGATATTCAGTATTTT.

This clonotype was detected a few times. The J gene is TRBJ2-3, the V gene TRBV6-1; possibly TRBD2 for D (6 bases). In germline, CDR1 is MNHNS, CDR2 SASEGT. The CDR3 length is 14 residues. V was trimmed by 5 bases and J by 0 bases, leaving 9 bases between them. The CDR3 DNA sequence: TGTGCCAGCAGTCTAGCGTCTAGCACAGATACGCAGTATTTT. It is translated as CASSLASSTDTQYF.

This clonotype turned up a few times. CDR3 coding DNA: TGTGCCAGCAGTTTATACGCCGGACCTTACAATGAGCAGTTCTTC. It specifies CASSLYAGPYNEQFF. This chain joins TRBV12-3 or TRBV12-4 and TRBJ2-1; D not certain. The CDR3 has 15 amino acids. Trimming stripped 2 bases from V and 4 bases from J, with 12 bases between.

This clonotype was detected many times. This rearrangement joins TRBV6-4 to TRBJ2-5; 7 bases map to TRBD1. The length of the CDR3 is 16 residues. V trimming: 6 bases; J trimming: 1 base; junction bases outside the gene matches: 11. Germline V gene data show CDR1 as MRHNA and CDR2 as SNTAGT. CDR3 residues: CASSKTGALGQETQYF. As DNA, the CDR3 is TGTGCCAGCAGCAAAACAGGGGCGCTGGGCCAAGAGACCCAGTACTTC.

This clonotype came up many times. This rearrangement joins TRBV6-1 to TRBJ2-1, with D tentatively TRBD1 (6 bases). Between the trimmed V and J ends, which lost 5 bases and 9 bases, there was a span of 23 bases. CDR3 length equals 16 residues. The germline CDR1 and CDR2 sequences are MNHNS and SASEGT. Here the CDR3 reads CASSPFGAGSGVEQFF. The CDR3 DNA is TGTGCCAGCAGTCCCTTCGGGGCAGGTTCAGGGGTTGAGCAGTTCTTC.

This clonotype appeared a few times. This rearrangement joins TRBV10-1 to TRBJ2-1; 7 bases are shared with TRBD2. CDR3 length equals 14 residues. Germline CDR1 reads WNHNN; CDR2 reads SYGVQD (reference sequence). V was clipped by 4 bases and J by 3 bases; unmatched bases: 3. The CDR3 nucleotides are TGCGCCAGCAGTGGGGGGACTAACTACAATGAGCAGTTCTTC. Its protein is CASSGGTNYNEQFF.

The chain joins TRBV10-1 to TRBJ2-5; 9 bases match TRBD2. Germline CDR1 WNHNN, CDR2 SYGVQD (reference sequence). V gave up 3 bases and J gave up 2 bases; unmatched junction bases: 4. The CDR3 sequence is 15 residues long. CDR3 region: CASSELAGVQETQYF. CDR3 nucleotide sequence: TGCGCCAGCAGTGAATTAGCGGGAGTACAAGAGACCCAGTACTTC.

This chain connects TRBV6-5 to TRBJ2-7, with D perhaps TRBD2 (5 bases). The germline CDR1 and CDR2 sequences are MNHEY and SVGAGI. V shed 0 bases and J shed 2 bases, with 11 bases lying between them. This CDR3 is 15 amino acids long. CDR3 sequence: CASSYSTGRAYEQYF. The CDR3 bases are TGTGCCAGCAGTTACTCGACTGGGAGAGCCTACGAGCAGTACTTC.

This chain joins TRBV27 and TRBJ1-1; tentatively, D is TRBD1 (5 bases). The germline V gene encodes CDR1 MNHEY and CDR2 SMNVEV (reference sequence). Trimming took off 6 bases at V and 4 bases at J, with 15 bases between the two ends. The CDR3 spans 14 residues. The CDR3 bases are TGTGCCAGCAGGGCTGAGGGACGTAGCACTGAAGCTTTCTTT. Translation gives CASRAEGRSTEAFF.

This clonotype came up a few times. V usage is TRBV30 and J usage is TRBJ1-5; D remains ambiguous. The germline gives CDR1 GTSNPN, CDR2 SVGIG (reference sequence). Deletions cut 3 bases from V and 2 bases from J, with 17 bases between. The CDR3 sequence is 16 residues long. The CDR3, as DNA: TGTGCCTGGAGCGCCGCAGTGAGGAGTGGCAATCAGCCCCAGCATTTT. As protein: CAWSAAVRSGNQPQHF.

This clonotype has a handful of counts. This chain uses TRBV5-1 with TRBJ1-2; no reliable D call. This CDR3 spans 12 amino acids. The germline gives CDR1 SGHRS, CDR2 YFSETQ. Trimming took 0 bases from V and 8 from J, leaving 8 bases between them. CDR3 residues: CASSLDGKGYTF. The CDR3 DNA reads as TGCGCCAGCAGCTTGGATGGGAAAGGCTACACCTTC.

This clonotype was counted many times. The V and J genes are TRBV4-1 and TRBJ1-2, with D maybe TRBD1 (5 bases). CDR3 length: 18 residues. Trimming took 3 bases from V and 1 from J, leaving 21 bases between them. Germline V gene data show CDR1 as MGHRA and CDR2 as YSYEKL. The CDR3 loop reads CASSQVRDGDPLNYGYTF. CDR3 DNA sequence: TGCGCCAGCAGCCAGGTCCGGGACGGAGACCCGCTTAACTATGGCTACACCTTC.

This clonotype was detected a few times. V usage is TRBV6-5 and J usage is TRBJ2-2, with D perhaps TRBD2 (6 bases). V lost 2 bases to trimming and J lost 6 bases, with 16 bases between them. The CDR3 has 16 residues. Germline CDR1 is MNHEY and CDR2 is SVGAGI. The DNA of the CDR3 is TGTGCCAGCAGTTACGTTGGGACTCAAGGGTCCGGGGAGCTGTTTTTT. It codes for CASSYVGTQGSGELFF.